This T cell receptor beta chain is drawn from a study of cytomegalovirus exposure and HLA in healthy donors (dated 2017 in TCRdb). Describing the broader study: An earlier analysis of 587 of the donors reported 276 Gb of sequence data and 95 million to 140 million unique TCR beta sequences obtained from 150 million to 200 million T cells. All discovery cohort repertoires had been generated on a single sequencing platform. Several DR-DQ haplotypes were treated as single units for association and clustering because of strong linkage in the cohort. Donor age, sex, ethnicity and CMV serostatus were collected together with the repertoire data. Both class I and class II loci were covered by HLA typing, at four-digit resolution. In a later analysis, previously published TCR beta repertoires from several hundred donors were re-analyzed and high-resolution HLA genotyping was added so that TCR occurrence patterns could be studied. An earlier analysis of nearly 600 of the donors applied high-throughput TCR beta sequencing to assess whether each TCR beta V gene segment acted as functional or pseudogenic. Genome-wide SNP genotypes for about three fifths of the roughly 700 donors were used in a later genetic analysis, which treated that subset as a discovery cohort. Rather than drawing on any new phenotypic data, the later analysis identified candidate immune exposures from TCR beta sequences and the way those sequences occurred across donors. Using immunosequencing, the study profiled T cell repertoires from roughly 650 subjects and related those repertoires to cytomegalovirus serostatus. An early release that covered fewer than 750 HLA-typed donors contained around 300 gigabases of sequencing data and some 87 million unique TCR sequences. Among the approximately 400 genotyped donors, around 79% belonged to the genetic ancestry cluster associated with self-reported Caucasian donors. The aim of the study was to test whether cataloging public T cell receptors could identify signatures of past pathogen exposure. Typing coverage varied by locus: roughly 629-630 donors for A, B, C, DRB1 and DQB1; approximately 520 for DQA1; more than 600 for DPA1; 450 to 480 for DPB1. The study combined high-throughput TCR immunosequencing, statistical association of individual TCRs with disease status, and machine learning to predict cytomegalovirus infection status. Across some 400 genotyped donors of the cohort, an average of 235,054 unique TCR beta nucleotide sequences per donor were sequenced, and 15% to 20% of those sequences were non-productive. A separate validation cohort of approximately 120 different subjects was used in addition to the roughly 620-subject first cohort. Study-wide findings and limitations: The presence/absence analyses assumed that sequencing depth was roughly uniform across donors, and that assumption may not be true. A later genetic analysis reported fewer N-insertions in productive TCRs among donors in an Asian-associated ancestry cluster than the roughly 640-donor mean. According to a later analysis, TCR association rates differed among HLA loci, with DRB1 alleles showing the most associated TCRs and HLA-C alleles showing the fewest. Because counts were too low, roughly 18 rarely observed V segments, including chromosome 9 orphons, were left out of the earlier analysis of over 550 of the donors. In an earlier analysis of 587 of the donors, most TCR beta V segments were observed in productive rearrangements about 87% or about 30% of the time, broadly matching IMGT annotations. The sequencing pipeline was judged likely to have produced a cluster of highly shared sequence variants as a technical artifact. Some IMGT-functional V segments, including TRBV6-2 and TRBV6-3, could not be distinguished by the 87-base-pair reads and were therefore excluded. At a false discovery rate of 0.05, a later analysis linked 15,000 to 20,000 TCR beta sequences to specific HLA alleles. Because some donors lacked HLA typing at each locus, the association tests relied only on the typed subset. While some public TCRs were present in many individuals, most TCR sequences turned up only very rarely across donors. Several of the top co-occurrence clusters appeared to be linked to parvovirus B19, influenza, CMV and Epstein-Barr virus, according to a later analysis. The authors suggested that the approach could potentially be generalized to other disease states and immunological phenotypes. A further reported finding was that TCR beta sequences accurately predicted the HLA-A and HLA-B alleles for most subjects in the first cohort. The classifier was reported to diagnose cytomegalovirus status with high specificity and sensitivity in both the original cohort and the validation cohort. In vitro tests confirmed that a few of the cytomegalovirus-associated TCR beta chains recognize cytomegalovirus antigens. Most CMV-associated TCR beta chains appeared to be HLA-restricted in a later analysis, and the HLA associations seemed to be driven largely by CMV exposure. Linkage disequilibrium might explain the correlated functional status among segregating V segments, but an unknown experimental factor could not be ruled out. An association between a missense DCLRE1C variant and V-gene and J-gene trimming of TCR beta chains was found in a later genetic analysis and replicated in an independent cohort. When HLA alleles, especially DR and DQ, strongly co-occurred, attributing TCR associations to individual alleles was difficult. Immune exposure information for the cohort was limited to CMV serostatus. A later analysis found that HLA-associated TCR beta chains were more clonally expanded and had lower generation probabilities than equally common non-associated chains. The study listed 170 or so TCR beta chains as associated with cytomegalovirus. In this cohort, only TCR beta chains were sequenced, and detectable features were limited by the absence of alpha or paired-chain data.

A word on this clone: Its antigen remains unidentified. No base quality values were provided; no much bigger clone lies one nucleotide off.

Receptors were amplified or captured by the immunoSEQ multiplex PCR assay. For the multiplex PCR, a mixture combining 60 forward primers for TCR Vbeta segments and 13 reverse primers for TCR Jbeta segments was used. The CDR3 region of rearranged TCR beta genes was amplified from genomic DNA by a multiplex PCR assay. The Illumina HiSeq System was used to sequence the amplified TCR beta libraries as 87-base-pair reads. The original pipeline was this. In a later analysis, 77 million or so unique TCR beta chains were counted across the roughly 610 repertoires, and around 10 million of these chains were shared by at least two donors. Raw reads were error-corrected and collapsed into unique sequences with a nearest-neighbor algorithm that merged closely related sequences to remove PCR and sequencing errors. V, D and J gene segments were assigned by aligning CDR3 sequences to IMGT reference sequences. For a sequence to be retained, a match of at least six nucleotides to both a V gene segment and a J gene segment was required. Rearrangements were classified as productive when the CDR3 lacked stop codons and remained in frame with V and J, and all other rearrangements were classified as non-productive. Following IMGT convention, CDR3 was defined as the stretch from the second conserved V-encoded cysteine to the conserved J-encoded phenylalanine. The earlier analysis of about 610 of the donors excluded any sequence lacking an unambiguous match to a single V gene segment. An earlier analysis of several hundred of the donors called V segments functional above 56.7% productive rearrangements and segregating when the between-donor standard deviation exceeded 5%. To diagnose cytomegalovirus status from the catalog of TCR beta chain sequences, a statistical classification framework was built. In a later analysis, TCR nucleotide sequences were compared against IMGT/GENE-DB human TR gene sequences so that V and J genes could be assigned. In a later analysis, CDR3 sequences and most-parsimonious VDJ recombination scenarios were assigned using the TCRdist pipeline. In a later analysis, each TCR beta chain was defined by its CDR3 amino acid sequence together with its V-gene family, and reads lacking a unique V-gene family were excluded. In a later analysis, 500 to 700 highly shared, low-generation-probability nucleotide sequences were removed to address suspected cross-contamination and a sequencing artifact. A later analysis calculated a clonal expansion index for each public chain from normalized within-repertoire ranks of inferred template counts. Generation probabilities in a later analysis came from a VDJ recombination model fitted to out-of-frame rearrangements, and those results were checked against IGoR. Hypergeometric tests were used in a later analysis to score TCR-TCR, TCR-HLA and TCR-CMV co-occurrence, with a repertoire-size bias correction applied to the TCR pairs. In a later analysis, false discovery rates were estimated by permuting HLA or CMV assignments 20 times. A later analysis grouped co-occurring TCRs with DBSCAN, adding TCRdist sequence similarity when clustering within HLA-allele-positive subsets. For co-occurrence clustering, repertoires with fewer than 30,000 or more than 120,000 public chains were excluded, along with about five repertoires with anomalous nucleotide sharing. TCRdb stores this immuneACCESS table with in-frame sequences only. Part of the clones is absent; in the studies checked, under half of the shortfall reflects unresolved V genes, and no reason is known for the rest. For V, J and clone size, that table is used; D and trimming come from the DNA. The sample data list under 100,000 clones, and roughly 80% of these were observed just once. The ten largest account for 2.5% to 4% of the sample.

The cohort was made up of approximately 670 healthy bone marrow donors. Cohort members were all nominally healthy when sampled, although unrecorded immune exposures were likely present. The donor was CMV seronegative and was included in the group of 352 seronegative cohort members. A peripheral blood sample was collected from each donor, and TCR beta sequencing was performed on peripheral blood mononuclear cells. Genomic DNA extraction from the blood cell samples was performed with the Qiagen DNeasy Blood Extraction Kit. Trimming costs V 4 bases and J 2 bases, and their ends lie 8 bases apart. The CDR3 spans 13 residues, from the cysteine through the phenylalanine. Only the CDR3 DNA is retained, 39 bases long and in frame from the first base. CDR1 and CDR2 are drawn from the germline V gene (reference sequence): MNHEY, SMNVEV.

The origin of this receptor is a man aged 50-59 years in good health and CMV-seronegative. The sequencing sample was made of PBMCs. The chain couples TRBV27 to TRBJ1-2; the D gene is perhaps TRBD1, on 6 matching bases. The nucleotide sequence is TGTGCCAGCAGTTGGACAGCGAACTATGGCTACACCTTC. This gives the protein CASSWTANYGYTF.